This T cell receptor beta chain originates from a study of cytomegalovirus exposure and HLA in healthy donors. Study in general: Prior work identified 120 million or so unique TCR beta sequences in approximately 180 million T cells.

The PCR had 60 Vbeta and 13 Jbeta primers. Sequencing used immunoSEQ multiplex PCR; TCRdb keeps in-frame clones, though not all of them. The sample shows around 160,000 clones, 73% of them seen only once. Trimming took 6 bases from V and 0 from J, leaving 9 bases between them. The length of the CDR3 is 15 residues. Germline CDR1 is SNHLY and CDR2 is FYNNEI. Sequencing was performed on PBMCs. The genes are TRBV2 and TRBJ2-6; unclear D gene. This clonotype was obtained from a woman in her late teens or twenties in good health and CMV-seronegative. The CDR3 sequence: CASRESSSGANVLTF. The CDR3 region has the DNA TGTGCCAGCAGGGAATCTAGCTCTGGGGCCAACGTCCTGACTTTC. Together with reference TRBV2 and TRBJ2-6, the CDR3 gives the full variable domain: EPEVTQTPSHQVTQMGQEVILRCVPISNHLYFYWYRQILGQKVEFLVSFYNNEISEKSEIFDDQFSVERPDGSNFTLKIRSTKLEDSAMYFCASRESSSGANVLTFGAGSRLTVL.